This T cell receptor beta chain was documented in a study of T cell responses to AZD1222 COVID-19 vaccine. Overall study findings and caveats: Spike regions recognized by vaccine-associated CD4 TCRs spanned the protein, led by 160-218 and 743-854. Seropositivity was recorded at baseline in only 6 or 7 AZD1222 recipients.

The V segment lost 2 bases and the J segment 6 bases; nucleotides outside the gene matches: 4. Germline values: CDR1 SQVTM, CDR2 ANQGSEA. The CDR3 has 12 amino acids. For this clone: The target antigen is unknown.

Some clones are missing from TCRdb's copy, which holds only in-frame ones; the method was immunoSEQ multiplex PCR. The sample lists over 150,000 clones; 90% to 95% were seen once. This chain connects TRBV29-1 to TRBJ2-7; 7 bases fit TRBD1. This specimen was peripheral blood, taken 28 days after the second dose of the MenACWY control vaccine. The TCR comes from an adult who received the MenACWY meningococcal vaccine as a control. The CDR3 reads CSVELGGIEQYF. CDR3 DNA: TGCAGCGTTGAACTAGGGGGCATCGAGCAGTACTTC.